This T cell receptor beta chain was sequenced in a study of PD-L1 blockade in urothelial cancer. Background on the study: Of 29 patients, some 25 were males with bladder-origin urothelial cancer.

The templates were synthetic TCR analogs, and they were spiked into each PCR. Here immunoSEQ multiplex PCR was the method, and the copy in TCRdb shows in-frame clones only, minus some. The sample lists over 70,000 clones, 83% occurring once. The V gene's germline CDR1 is SGDLS and CDR2 YYNGEE. The CDR3 totals 16 residues. V shed 2 bases and J 2 bases; nucleotides not matched to a gene: 3. With regard to this clone: Antigen: not known.

Study-level findings and limits: Pretreatment blood TCR clonality under the median forecast improved survival.

As to time point: peripheral blood 6 weeks after treatment start. The V and J genes are TRBV9 and TRBJ2-2; 10 bases fit TRBD2. This clonotype originated in a man in his 70s with urothelial cancer. The specimen was PBMCs, collected around atezolizumab (anti-PD-L1) treatment. The CDR3 here is CASSVLAGDNTGELFF. DNA of the CDR3: TGTGCCAGCAGCGTGCTAGCGGGGGACAACACCGGGGAGCTGTTTTTT.